One and the same sample provided the 20 T cell receptor beta chains below, sequenced in a study of blood T cells in healthy people across ages. It was with a sample-barcoded 5' primer and a J-beta primer mix that a second PCR of about 6 to 12 cycles was run. MiXCR was run by TCRdb on the 5' RACE reads, yielding one entry per CDR3 protein. This table has hundreds of thousands of distinct CDR3 sequences, around 43% appearing once. Sequencing input: blood. The receptor source for this set is an elderly man in good health.

The rearrangement links TRBV5-1 to TRBJ2-1; no clear D gene. The V gene lost 0 bases and the J gene lost 6 bases, with 13 bases spanning the gap. CDR3 length: 15 residues. Germline assignment: CDR1 SGHRS and CDR2 YFSETQ. In DNA, the CDR3 is TGCGCCAGCAGCTTGGAACCAGAAGTTGCCAATGAGCAGTTCTTC. Residues: CASSLEPEVANEQFF.

This clonotype came up a few times. The genes are TRBV7-2 and TRBJ2-7; D not resolved. V gave up 5 bases and J gave up 6 bases, with 8 bases separating them. Per germline, CDR1 SGHTA and CDR2 FQGNSA. CDR3 size: 11 residues. CDR3 in amino acids: CASSPLLEQYF. The CDR3 bases are TGTGCCAGCAGCCCCCTTCTCGAGCAGTACTTC.

The chain links TRBV27 to TRBJ2-1; D perhaps matches TRBD2 (5 bases). CDR3 length: 14 amino acids. The germline gives CDR1 MNHEY, CDR2 SMNVEV (reference sequence). V was pared by 7 bases and J by 0 bases, with 10 bases between. The CDR3 sequence: CASKVGSSYNEQFF. The DNA for the CDR3 is TGTGCCAGCAAGGTTGGGAGCTCCTACAATGAGCAGTTCTTC.

The chain has TRBV15 and TRBJ2-5; 9 nucleotides align to TRBD1. Germline lookup yields CDR1 LNHNV and CDR2 YYDKDF (reference sequence). The junction had 12 bases not matched to a gene; V was cut back by 0 bases and J by 4 bases. This CDR3 has 18 amino acids. The CDR3 region has the DNA TGTGCCACCAGCAGAGATCGGACAGGGGTTGAATCGGCAGAGACCCAGTACTTC. This codes for CATSRDRTGVESAETQYF.

This clonotype was counted a few times. V is TRBV20-1 and J is TRBJ2-7; tentatively, D is TRBD2 (5 bases). Trimming removed 0 bases from V and 1 base from J, with 19 bases in between. From germline, CDR1 is DFQATT and CDR2 SNEGSKA (reference sequence). This CDR3 is built from 17 residues. DNA for the CDR3: TGCAGTGCTAGAGATCCGTTAGCGCCAAGGAATTCCTACGAGCAGTACTTC. Its translation is CSARDPLAPRNSYEQYF.

This clonotype occurred a few times. The chain joins TRBV4-2 to TRBJ1-2; 11 nucleotides match TRBD1. Germline lookup yields CDR1 LGHNA and CDR2 YNFKEQ. The trim removed 3 bases at V and 7 bases at J, leaving 10 bases unmatched. The CDR3 extends over 16 amino acids. CDR3 residues: CASSQVGGQGDPGYTF. The CDR3 bases are TGTGCCAGCAGCCAGGTTGGGGGACAGGGGGACCCTGGCTACACCTTC.

This sequence joins TRBV20-1 and TRBJ2-7; no firm D call. CDR3 size: 13 residues. Trimming pared 3 bases from V and 3 bases from J, leaving 12 bases between. Germline values: CDR1 DFQATT, CDR2 SNEGSKA (reference sequence). The CDR3 reads CSASRALIYEQYF. The CDR3 coding sequence is TGCAGTGCTAGCCGGGCCTTGATCTACGAGCAGTACTTC.

This clonotype was observed at least ten times. The J gene is TRBJ2-4, the V gene TRBV24-1; D call uncertain. Trimming stripped 1 base from V and 5 bases from J, with 11 bases between. Germline CDR1 reads KGHDR; CDR2 reads SFDVKD. The CDR3 is 15 residues long. The CDR3 DNA reads as TGTGCCACCAGTGATTTCGCGGCAGGAGAAAACATTCAGTACTTC. Protein sequence: CATSDFAAGENIQYF.

The V and J genes are TRBV11-2 and TRBJ1-4; 7 bases map to TRBD1. The germline V gene has CDR1 SGHAT and CDR2 FQNNGV. The CDR3 length is 15 residues. J was trimmed by 2 bases and V by 7 bases; bases with no gene match: 7. CDR3 nucleotides: TGTGCCAGCACCAGGGGGTCGTTTACTAATGAAAAACTGTTTTTT. This codes for CASTRGSFTNEKLFF.

The sample holds a few counts of this clonotype. The rearrangement uses TRBV10-3 and TRBJ2-3, with 10 positions matching TRBD2. CDR3 length: 17 amino acids. V lost 0 bases and J lost 4; bases outside the gene matches: 7. The V gene's germline CDR1 is ENHRY and CDR2 SYGVKD. CDR3 coding DNA: TGTGCCATCAGTGAGTCCTTAACTAGCGGGACCTCAGATACGCAGTATTTT. It translates to CAISESLTSGTSDTQYF.

This chain joins TRBV9 and TRBJ2-5; the match to TRBD1 covers 7 bases. This CDR3 has 14 amino acids. Germline trimming cut 4 bases from V and 5 bases from J; bases unmatched to any gene: 8. Germline values: CDR1 SGDLS, CDR2 YYNGEE. CDR3 coding DNA: TGTGCCAGCAGCCCCTCCGGGACAGTCGAGACCCAGTACTTC. It specifies CASSPSGTVETQYF.

This clonotype was recorded once. CDR3 loop: CSATGLADYNEQYF. CDR3 sequence (DNA): TGCAGTGCTACAGGACTAGCAGACTACAATGAGCAGTACTTC. V and J are TRBV20-1 and TRBJ2-7, with 8 nucleotides matching TRBD2. The CDR3 totals 14 residues. With V trimmed by 4 bases and J by 7 bases, 12 bases remained unmatched. Germline CDR1 DFQATT, CDR2 SNEGSKA (reference sequence).

Of note for this clonotype: A much larger clone lies one base from this, so it may be a read error. V is TRBV7-9 and J is TRBJ1-2, with 7 bases identical to TRBD1. This CDR3 is 15 amino acids long. CDR1 and CDR2 (germline): SEHNR, FQNEAQ (reference sequence). This CDR3 reads CASSLAQDRSDGCTF. The DNA for the CDR3 is TGTGCCAGCAGCTTAGCGCAGGACAGGAGCGATGGCTGCACCTTC.

This clonotype was found once. The rearrangement links TRBV5-1 to TRBJ2-1, with TRBD2 identical over 9 bases. J lost 3 bases, V lost 0 bases, and 7 bases had no gene match. Looked up from germline, CDR1 is SGHRS and CDR2 is YFSETQ. The CDR3 consists of 17 residues. CDR3 sequence: CASSLEDLAGLYNEQFF. Here the CDR3 DNA reads TGCGCCAGCAGCTTGGAGGACCTAGCGGGACTCTACAATGAGCAGTTCTTC.

This clonotype came up many times. The chain carries TRBV29-1 and TRBJ2-7; perhaps TRBD2 as D (5 bases). Trimming pared 6 bases from V and 5 bases from J, leaving 17 bases between. This CDR3 contains 13 residues. In germline, CDR1 is SQVTM, CDR2 ANQGSEA. The CDR3 nucleotides read TGCAGCGTAGGCCGGCCCCCGAGGGACGAGCAGTACTTC. As protein: CSVGRPPRDEQYF.

V usage is TRBV7-9 and J usage is TRBJ2-7; 8 positions match TRBD2. V gave up 5 bases and J gave up 2 bases; unmatched junction bases: 8. Germline V gene lookup returns CDR1 SEHNR and CDR2 FQNEAQ (reference sequence). The CDR3 consists of 15 residues. The CDR3 spells CASSQDPGLAYEQYF. DNA for the CDR3: TGTGCCAGCAGCCAAGACCCGGGACTAGCCTACGAGCAGTACTTC.

This clonotype was counted a few times. The rearrangement links TRBV6-2 or TRBV6-3 to TRBJ2-6; D gene ambiguous. The CDR3 totals 13 residues. V gave up 7 bases and J gave up 0 bases, with 4 bases separating them. Germline loops: CDR1 MNHEY, CDR2 SVGEGT. CDR3: CASTSSGANVLTF. The DNA of the CDR3 is TGTGCCAGCACGTCCTCTGGGGCCAACGTCCTGACTTTC.

This chain links TRBV29-1 with TRBJ1-2; D gene uncertain. Trimming stripped 6 bases from V and 4 bases from J, with 15 bases between. Germline CDR1 and CDR2: SQVTM and ANQGSEA. This CDR3 spans 13 amino acids. CDR3 coding DNA: TGCAGCGTCGCTCAGGATTTAAGCTATGGCTACACCTTC. It codes for CSVAQDLSYGYTF.

The rearrangement links TRBV20-1 to TRBJ2-3; 8 bases agree with TRBD2. This CDR3 contains 14 residues. Germline values: CDR1 DFQATT, CDR2 SNEGSKA (reference sequence). The junction had 7 bases not matched to a gene; V was cut back by 6 bases and J by 2 bases. This CDR3 reads CSAPRRGVTDTQYF. The CDR3 DNA reads TGCAGTGCCCCTCGGCGGGGGGTCACAGATACGCAGTATTTT.

The chain recombines TRBV9 with TRBJ2-1, with D perhaps being TRBD1 or TRBD2 (9 bases each). The V end lost 4 bases, the J end lost 4 bases, and 27 bases lay between the germline ends. The CDR3 extends over 19 amino acids. Germline loops: CDR1 SGDLS, CDR2 YYNGEE. The CDR3 DNA is TGTGCCAGCAGCCATAGACAGGGGGAGGTAGCGGGGGTATACAATGAGCAGTTCTTC. Encoded protein: CASSHRQGEVAGVYNEQFF.